The 9 T cell receptor beta chains given below trace back to one sample, sequenced in a study of OX40 agonist ivuxolimab in advanced cancers. Assay used: immunoSEQ multiplex PCR; TCRdb lists only in-frame clones, some missing. The sample consists of 50,000 or so clones, about 93% of them appearing once. Sequencing was performed on CD4+ or CD8+ T cells sorted from blood, taken in a trial of the OX40 agonist ivuxolimab. These receptors were obtained from an adult with an advanced solid tumor such as melanoma, head and neck, liver or kidney cancer.

The chain links TRBV7-2 to TRBJ2-3, with D tentatively TRBD1 (6 bases). V lost 2 bases and J 3 bases, leaving 12 bases between the germline ends. Germline values: CDR1 SGHTA, CDR2 FQGNSA. The CDR3 covers 15 residues. Written as DNA, the CDR3 is TGTGCCAGCAGCTTACAGAACAGGGTTACAGATACGCAGTATTTT. Translated, it gives CASSLQNRVTDTQYF.

The chain uses TRBV7-9 and TRBJ2-1; 8 bases match TRBD2. The germline CDR1 and CDR2 sequences are SEHNR and FQNEAQ (reference sequence). V gave up 7 bases and J gave up 2 bases; unmatched junction bases: 4. The CDR3 is made up of 14 amino acids. CDR3 region: CASTPLAAYNEQFF. The CDR3 DNA reads TGTGCCAGCACCCCACTAGCGGCCTACAATGAGCAGTTCTTC.

V and J are TRBV19 and TRBJ2-1; 7 bases are shared with TRBD2. V lost 6 bases, J lost 9 bases, and 14 bases stayed unmatched. CDR1 and CDR2 from the germline V gene are LNHDA and SQIVND (reference sequence). The CDR3 has 15 amino acids. CDR3 sequence reads: CASSAFLVGGGEQFF. The CDR3 nucleotides are TGTGCCAGTAGCGCCTTTTTAGTCGGCGGGGGTGAGCAGTTCTTC.

The genes are TRBV30 and TRBJ2-2, with D uncertain. The germline CDR1 and CDR2 sequences are GTSNPN and SVGIG (reference sequence). The CDR3 totals 16 residues. V was pared by 1 base and J by 3 bases, with 15 bases between. The DNA of the CDR3 is TGTGCCTGGAGTGGTGTGATCGTCGTGGACACCGGGGAGCTGTTTTTT. The encoded protein is CAWSGVIVVDTGELFF.

V and J are TRBV4-3 and TRBJ1-3; no firm D call. The V end lost 4 bases, the J end lost 0 bases, and 10 bases lay between the germline ends. The CDR3 is 15 residues long. The V gene's germline CDR1 is LGHNA and CDR2 YSLEER. The CDR3 sequence is CASSRTMSSGNTIYF. The DNA for the CDR3 is TGCGCCAGCAGCCGCACCATGAGCTCTGGAAACACCATATATTTT.

About this clone: The junction does not match germline at one end; this may be a read error. The chain links TRBV7-9 to TRBJ2-7, with a weak D call TRBD1 (7 bases). Germline CDR1 is SEHNR and CDR2 is FQNEAQ (reference sequence). The CDR3 has 14 residues. The CDR3 DNA is TGTGCCAGCAGCCTAGCGCGTAGGGGGCTCGAGCAGTACTTC. Translating gives CASSLARRGLEQYF.

This clone appeared once. CDR3 coding DNA: TGCGCCAGCGCCCAGGCGCGGATCCTCCCCTACAATGAGCAGTTCTTC. Protein sequence: CASAQARILPYNEQFF. This chain links TRBV5-1 with TRBJ2-1, with D hard to call. This CDR3 has 16 residues. V was cut by 7 bases and J by 2 bases, with 19 bases left in between. Germline V CDR1 and CDR2: SGHRS, YFSETQ.

The chain links TRBV6-1 to TRBJ2-7; D may match TRBD1 or TRBD2 (5 bases each). Germline-derived CDR1 and CDR2 are MNHNS and SASEGT. Deletions cut 6 bases from V and 2 bases from J, with 11 bases between. CDR3 length equals 13 residues. The CDR3 sequence is CASRGDATYEQYF. The CDR3 DNA sequence: TGTGCCAGCAGAGGGGACGCAACCTACGAGCAGTACTTC.

V usage is TRBV11-2 and J usage is TRBJ2-1; 8 positions match TRBD2. V shed 4 bases, J shed 7 bases, and the junction held 6 bases outside the gene matches. This CDR3 region has 14 residues. Germline CDR1 and CDR2: SGHAT and FQNNGV. The CDR3 loop reads CASSSPGGVNEQFF. The CDR3 DNA reads as TGTGCCAGCAGCTCCCCGGGGGGGGTTAATGAGCAGTTCTTC.